Sequencing of this TCR beta chain was carried out in a study of T cells in lung cancer brain metastases listed by TCRdb under 2018. General notes on the study: Most of the roughly 20 patients had a history of tobacco use, with a median of roughly 40 pack-years. TCR beta CDR3 repertoires were compared between fully resected primary non-small cell lung cancers and paired brain metastases. The median age of the patients at first diagnosis was roughly 60 years, and the group included 8 or 9 males and about a dozen females. Eighteen of the 20 patients received no interval therapy between primary and metastasis resection. The median interval between acquisition of the primary specimen and acquisition of the brain metastasis specimen was about 380 days. DNA integrity number averaged approximately 4.1 in both primary and metastatic specimens, with no significant difference between sites. The cohort included about 20 patients who provided approximately 40 specimens, with each patient contributing one primary lung lesion and one brain metastasis. Broad study findings and their caveats: DNA fragmentation in the FFPE samples may have prevented recovery of the complete infiltrating T cell repertoire. Most clones were specific to a single lesion, and paired lesions overlapped only to a limited degree (mean Morisita index about 0.24). Brain metastases contained significantly fewer unique productive clones than the paired primaries (median about 1,600 versus 5,000). The study could not control for the effects of preoperative corticosteroids on T cell infiltration in brain metastases. The ten most abundant clones made up a significantly larger repertoire fraction in brain metastases than primaries, suggesting clonal expansion.

Only one count was recorded for this clone. What this receptor recognizes is not known. The input lacks base qualities; no much larger clone sits a single base away. Each sample received between roughly 2 and 5 ug of genomic DNA as input, and paired samples received equal DNA input. TCR beta libraries were constructed in two PCR steps with the immunoSEQ hsTCRbeta Kit, which uses multiplexed V and J gene primers. Pooled libraries with positive and negative controls were sequenced on an Illumina MiSeq using a 100-cycle paired-end protocol. As for the original processing: The immunoSEQ vendor processed the raw data into normalized, annotated TCR beta repertoire reports. Richness was defined as unique clones by nucleotide sequence, with iChao1 and Efron-Thisted estimators extrapolating total richness. Paired lesions were characterized and compared using Pielou's evenness, Simpson's index, top-ten clone proportional abundance, and the Morisita overlap index. Entries here come from immuneACCESS through TCRdb and include only in-frame sequences with V and J called. Some clones fail to appear in such tables; in the studies checked, an unresolved V gene covers under half of the shortfall, and the cause of the remainder is unknown. The V and J calls and clone size come from that table; D and trimming were worked out from the DNA. The sample table contains some 2,000 clones; only one count was recorded for about 93% of them. The ten largest clonotypes hold roughly 5% of the sample.

Patients had resection either for delayed recurrence of a solitary brain metastasis or for synchronous oligometastatic disease. To avoid including cancers other than NSCLC, any patient with a history of multiple malignancies was excluded. Tumor areas were macrodissected from 5 or 6 deparaffinized 10 um unstained sections, using marked H&E slides as a guide. Every specimen was formalin-fixed and paraffin-embedded (FFPE). The AllPrep DNA/RNA FFPE Kit was used to extract genomic DNA. The germline V gene supplies CDR1 SGHRS and CDR2 YFSETQ. At the junction V is shortened by 5 bases and J by 4 bases, with 19 bases in between. The CDR3 contains 15 residues, cysteine and phenylalanine counted. The kept DNA is CDR3 alone, 45 bases in frame from the first base.

The sequenced sample was tumor tissue from the primary lung tumor. The meaning of the sample's cell subset or site label: primary lung cancer lesion. The clonotype comes from a woman aged 25 to 39 with non-small cell lung cancer. The receptor chain draws on TRBV5-1 and TRBJ2-7; the D gene identity is not certain. The CDR3 loop reads CASSPGGSRDYEQYF. In nucleotides, the sequence is TGCGCCAGCAGTCCCGGCGGTTCGAGAGATTACGAGCAGTACTTC.